Listed here are 25 T cell receptor beta chains from one sample, sequenced in a study of blood T cells in healthy people across ages. Primed by a sample-barcoded 5' primer and a J-beta primer mix, a second PCR proceeded for about 6 to 11 cycles. TCRdb called the 5' RACE reads again in MiXCR, with one record for every CDR3 protein. The repertoire consists of about 1.8 million distinct CDR3 sequences, with around 48% occurring once and the leading ten covering around 2.1%. Sequenced: blood. The source is a woman in her thirties or forties in good health.

The chain combines TRBV10-3 with TRBJ2-3; 11 positions match TRBD2. Germline-derived CDR1 and CDR2 are ENHRY and SYGVKD. This CDR3 is 16 amino acids long. V lost 3 bases and J lost 0; bases outside the gene matches: 2. The CDR3 loop is CAISDGTSGSTDTQYF. The CDR3 DNA is TGTGCCATCAGTGACGGGACTAGCGGTAGCACAGATACGCAGTATTTT.

The table lists this clonotype with a few counts. The genes are TRBV11-2 and TRBJ2-5; the D is unclear. Looked up from germline, CDR1 is SGHAT and CDR2 is FQNNGV. V was shortened by 1 base and J by 5 bases, with 8 bases between the two germline ends. This CDR3 is 13 amino acids long. CDR3 in DNA: TGTGCCAGCAGCTTAGTAAATATGGAGACCCAGTACTTC. This sequence encodes CASSLVNMETQYF.

The chain combines TRBV20-1 with TRBJ2-1, with a possible D match to TRBD1 (5 bases). The CDR3 has 14 amino acids. The germline gives CDR1 DFQATT, CDR2 SNEGSKA (reference sequence). Trimming left V 7 bases short and J 0 bases short, with 13 bases between. The CDR3 DNA reads as TGCAGTGAGTTGGGGCAGAGCTCCTACAATGAGCAGTTCTTC. The encoded protein is CSELGQSSYNEQFF.

The J gene is TRBJ2-1, the V gene TRBV6-5; D uncertain. The CDR3 totals 15 residues. CDR1 is MNHEY and CDR2 is SVGAGI in the germline V gene. Between the trimmed V and J ends, which lost 2 bases and 3 bases, there was a span of 11 bases. CDR3 loop: CASSYAPPVYNEQFF. In DNA, the CDR3 is TGTGCCAGCAGTTACGCCCCACCGGTCTACAATGAGCAGTTCTTC.

This clonotype was observed a handful of times. This sequence joins TRBV7-2 and TRBJ2-7; TRBD1 matches at 9 bases. The V gene end was trimmed by 1 base and the J gene end by 2 bases; junction bases not matched to a gene: 6. Germline lookup yields CDR1 SGHTA and CDR2 FQGNSA. There are 16 residues in the CDR3. CDR3 protein: CASSLESGQGTYEQYF. In nucleotides, the CDR3 is TGTGCCAGCAGCTTAGAATCTGGACAGGGGACCTACGAGCAGTACTTC. Based on the CDR3 plus reference TRBV7-2 and TRBJ2-7, the full variable domain is GAGVSQSPSNKVTEKGKDVELRCDPISGHTALYWYRQSLGQGLEFLIYFQGNSAPDKSGLPSDRFSAERTGGSVSTLTIQRTQQEDSAVYLCASSLESGQGTYEQYFGPGTRLTVT.

The gene calls are TRBV20-1 and TRBJ1-2; TRBD1 matches at 7 bases. The junction had 9 bases not matched to a gene; V was cut back by 0 bases and J by 8 bases. This CDR3 region has 14 residues. Germline V lookup: CDR1 DFQATT, CDR2 SNEGSKA (reference sequence). The CDR3 sequence is CSARDQTGPLGYTF. DNA for the CDR3: TGCAGTGCTAGAGACCAGACAGGGCCTCTGGGCTACACCTTC.

The chain combines TRBV28 with TRBJ1-5, with 9 bases lining up with TRBD1. Germline CDR1 MDHEN, CDR2 SYDVKM. With V trimmed by 6 bases and J by 3 bases, 12 bases remained unmatched. The CDR3 totals 17 residues. The DNA of the CDR3 is TGTGCCAGCAGCCCAATCCGGACAGGGGCCTACAATCAGCCCCAGCATTTT. Amino acids: CASSPIRTGAYNQPQHF.

This chain connects TRBV6-6 to TRBJ2-3, with D possibly being TRBD1 (7 bases). V lost 5 bases and J lost 3, with 15 bases in between. The germline gives CDR1 MNHNY, CDR2 SVGAGI (reference sequence). CDR3 length: 15 residues. The CDR3 sequence: CASSRRGAVTDTQYF. For the CDR3, the DNA is TGTGCCAGCAGTCGCAGGGGGGCTGTTACAGATACGCAGTATTTT.

CDR3 residues: CASSPGGAGPNEQFF. The DNA for the CDR3 is TGTGCCAGCTCCCCCGGGGGCGCCGGCCCAAATGAGCAGTTCTTC. The chain recombines TRBV18 with TRBJ2-1; TRBD1 or TRBD2 may be the D gene (6 bases each). V was clipped by 6 bases and J by 7 bases, with 19 bases between them. Germline values: CDR1 KGHSH, CDR2 LQKENI. This CDR3 region has 15 residues. Supplemented by reference TRBV18 and TRBJ2-1, the full variable domain reads NAGVMQNPRHLVRRRGQEARLRCSPMKGHSHVYWYRQLPEEGLKFMVYLQKENIIDESGMPKERFSAEFPKEGPSILRIQQVVRGDSAAYFCASSPGGAGPNEQFFGPGTRLTVL.

This clonotype was observed a handful of times. A much larger clone is a single base away; this may be a read error. The rearrangement uses TRBV29-1 and TRBJ2-1; D may match TRBD1 or TRBD2 (5 bases each). The DNA end lines up better with TRBJ2-7; the J call may be wrong. The CDR3 runs 15 residues. In germline, CDR1 is SQVTM, CDR2 ANQGSEA. The CDR3 DNA reads TGCAGCGTTGAATCTCCAGGGAGCTCCTACAATGAGCAGTACTTC. It translates to CSVESPGSSYNEQYF.

The chain carries TRBV20-1 and TRBJ1-4; D is uncertain. Germline CDR1 and CDR2: DFQATT and SNEGSKA (reference sequence). CDR3 length: 11 amino acids. Trimming left V 4 bases short and J 6 bases short, with 6 bases between. The CDR3 loop reads CSATNDEKLFF. The CDR3, as DNA: TGCAGTGCTACGAACGATGAAAAACTGTTTTTT.

The rearrangement uses TRBV25-1 and TRBJ1-2, with no clear D. The CDR3 is 14 amino acids. The V gene's germline CDR1 is MGHDK and CDR2 SYGVNS. The V end lost 2 bases, the J end lost 5 bases, and 12 bases lay between the germline ends. The CDR3 bases are TGTGCCAGCAGTGAACTCCGGGAACTATATGGCTACACCTTC. This sequence encodes CASSELRELYGYTF.

The genes are TRBV27 and TRBJ2-5; D remains unclear. Trimming left V 4 bases short and J 9 bases short, with 15 bases between. This CDR3 comprises 13 residues. Germline lookup yields CDR1 MNHEY and CDR2 SMNVEV (reference sequence). CDR3 in DNA: TGTGCCAGCAGTTCTTCCTTGCAGGTAGCCCAGTACTTC. This encodes CASSSSLQVAQYF.

V gene TRBV5-6 combines with J gene TRBJ2-1; possible D gene TRBD1, 7 bases. Deletions cut 4 bases from V and 2 bases from J, with 16 bases between. There are 16 residues in the CDR3. Germline V gene lookup returns CDR1 SGHDT and CDR2 YYEEEE. The CDR3 reads CASSPEQGGPYNEQFF. The CDR3 DNA sequence: TGTGCCAGCAGCCCGGAGCAGGGGGGCCCCTACAATGAGCAGTTCTTC.

A few counts support this clonotype. This sequence joins TRBV5-6 and TRBJ2-7; D possibly matches TRBD1 or TRBD2 (5 bases each). Germline CDR1 reads SGHDT; CDR2 reads YYEEEE. The V gene lost 7 bases and the J gene lost 0 bases, with 11 bases spanning the gap. This CDR3 is built from 13 residues. For the CDR3, the DNA is TGTGCCAGCGGGGCCACTAGCTCCTACGAGCAGTACTTC. Its translation: CASGATSSYEQYF.

CDR3 amino acids: CASRASSGSGDEQFF. As DNA, the CDR3 is TGTGCCAGCAGGGCGAGTAGCGGGAGTGGGGATGAGCAGTTCTTC. The chain recombines TRBV2 with TRBJ2-1, with 9 bases that match TRBD2. The CDR3 has 15 amino acids. Germline lookup yields CDR1 SNHLY and CDR2 FYNNEI. J lost 8 bases, V lost 6 bases, and 11 bases had no gene match.

This clonotype appeared once. The chain uses TRBV28 and TRBJ2-1, with 8 bases identical to TRBD2. CDR3 length: 14 amino acids. The V gene's germline CDR1 is MDHEN and CDR2 SYDVKM. Trimming removed 11 bases from V and 7 bases from J; junction bases left unmatched: 13. The DNA for the CDR3 is TGTGCCGCCAAGACGGGGGGGCGTATGAATGAGCAGTTCTTC. This encodes CAAKTGGRMNEQFF.

The chain carries TRBV24-1 and TRBJ2-4; a weak D match, TRBD1 (6 bases). TRBJ2-7 explains the end of the DNA better; the J call may be wrong. This CDR3 spans 12 amino acids. CDR1 is KGHDR and CDR2 is SFDVKD in the germline V gene. CDR3 sequence reads: CATSDVGAEQYF. CDR3 DNA sequence: TGTGCCACCAGTGATGTGGGGGCCGAGCAGTACTTC.

This clonotype was recorded a few times. The chain uses TRBV7-2 and TRBJ2-1, with 7 bases lining up with TRBD2. Germline V gene data show CDR1 as SGHTA and CDR2 as FQGNSA. V was pared by 4 bases and J by 3 bases, with 9 bases of the junction left unmatched. This CDR3 region has 16 residues. The CDR3 coding sequence is TGTGCCAGCAGCTCCTCGCCCGGGGGGATCTACAATGAGCAGTTCTTC. Translated: CASSSSPGGIYNEQFF.

The chain recombines TRBV28 with TRBJ2-7; D may be TRBD2 (6 bases). The CDR3 runs 14 residues. Germline CDR1 reads MDHEN; CDR2 reads SYDVKM. The ends were cut back, 7 bases at V and 2 bases at J, with 15 bases in the middle. CDR3 sequence (DNA): TGTGCCAGCAACACTAGGGAGGTTGCCTACGAGCAGTACTTC. As protein: CASNTREVAYEQYF.

The chain employs TRBV7-6 and TRBJ2-1; D is unclear. Trimming stripped 2 bases from V and 9 bases from J, with 8 bases between. CDR1 is SGHVS, CDR2 FNYEAQ, per germline. The length of the CDR3 is 12 residues. In DNA, the CDR3 is TGTGCCAGCAGCTTAAAGGGTGTTGAGCAGTTCTTC. Translating gives CASSLKGVEQFF.

The chain is built from TRBV5-1 and TRBJ2-2; 7 bases agree with TRBD2. Trimming took 0 bases from V and 7 from J; bases not matched to a gene: 6. Germline lookup yields CDR1 SGHRS and CDR2 YFSETQ. The length of the CDR3 is 15 residues. The CDR3 DNA is TGCGCCAGCAGCTTGGTTAGCGGGTCTAACGGGGAGCTGTTTTTT. This sequence encodes CASSLVSGSNGELFF.

The rearrangement uses TRBV29-1 and TRBJ2-3; D remains unclear. The CDR3 extends over 16 amino acids. Germline loops: CDR1 SQVTM, CDR2 ANQGSEA. V lost 2 bases and J 0 bases, leaving 15 bases between the germline ends. CDR3 region: CSVESLSRDSTDTQYF. The CDR3 nucleotides read TGCAGCGTTGAATCTCTAAGTAGAGACAGCACAGATACGCAGTATTTT.

This chain joins TRBV5-1 and TRBJ2-1; D assignment may be TRBD1 or TRBD2 (5 bases each). CDR1 is SGHRS, CDR2 YFSETQ, per germline. CDR3 length: 15 amino acids. V lost 4 bases, J lost 0 bases, and 11 bases lay in between. CDR3 sequence: CASSAPGSSYNEQFF. CDR3 nucleotide sequence: TGCGCCAGCAGCGCCCCAGGGAGCTCCTACAATGAGCAGTTCTTC.

J is TRBJ2-7 and V is TRBV6-6; 11 positions match TRBD1. Looked up from germline, CDR1 is MNHNY and CDR2 is SVGAGI (reference sequence). This CDR3 is 14 amino acids long. J gave up 3 bases and V 11 bases, and 9 bases lay outside the gene matches. The DNA of the CDR3 is TGTGCCGGGGGGCCGGGACAGGGGGTCTACGAGCAGTACTTC. This codes for CAGGPGQGVYEQYF.